This is a list of T cell receptor beta chains from one sample in a study of CD8 T cells in ankylosing spondylitis. TCRdb reprocessed the 5' RACE reads via MiXCR and lists one record per CDR3 protein. The profile shows 250,000 to 350,000 distinct CDR3 sequences, over 15% of them singletons. Sequencing was done on a sample of blood, either unsorted or a sorted T cell fraction (not recorded which). The origin of the receptors is a male donor with ankylosing spondylitis or in good health (not recorded which). CDR3s include the opening cysteine and the closing phenylalanine or tryptophan. Each record gives: D gene, V gene, J gene, CDR3 length, clone size, CDR3 DNA, CDR3 protein. A D gene is named only where the DNA matches it firmly. For some rows the clone size is stated as once, few or many, or as a class when expanded; others skip it.

d_gene: .; v_gene: TRBV10-3; j_gene: TRBJ2-3; len: 11; abundance: few; CDR3nt: TGTGCCTACGGGCCCACAGATACGCAGTATTTT; CDR3aa: CAYGPTDTQYF
d_gene: .; v_gene: TRBV9; j_gene: TRBJ1-1; len: 14; abundance: .; CDR3nt: TGTGCCAGCAGCGTTGAGGGGGAGAACACTGAAGCTTTCTTT; CDR3aa: CASSVEGENTEAFF
d_gene: .; v_gene: TRBV7-8; j_gene: TRBJ2-4; len: 12; abundance: few; CDR3nt: TGTGCCAGCAGCTTATACGGAGAAAAACAGTACTTC; CDR3aa: CASSLYGEKQYF
d_gene: TRBD1; v_gene: TRBV12-3/TRBV12-4; j_gene: TRBJ1-5; len: 15; abundance: few; CDR3nt: TGTGCCAGCAACACCGGGACAGGCATGACCCAGCCCCAGCATTTT; CDR3aa: CASNTGTGMTQPQHF
d_gene: .; v_gene: TRBV28; j_gene: TRBJ2-1; len: 13; abundance: .; CDR3nt: TGTGCCAGCATCTCCAGCGAGCTCAATGAGCAGTTCTTC; CDR3aa: CASISSELNEQFF
d_gene: .; v_gene: TRBV6-1; j_gene: TRBJ1-2; len: 16; abundance: .; CDR3nt: TGTGCCAGCAGTGAAGCGTGGACAGCCTATTCAGGGGGCTACACCTTC; CDR3aa: CASSEAWTAYSGGYTF
d_gene: TRBD1; v_gene: TRBV15; j_gene: TRBJ2-3; len: 17; abundance: few; CDR3nt: TGTGCCACCAGCAGGGGCCGGGACAGGAGGGGCACAGATACGCAGTATTTT; CDR3aa: CATSRGRDRRGTDTQYF
d_gene: TRBD1; v_gene: TRBV6-6; j_gene: TRBJ1-1; len: 12; abundance: few; CDR3nt: TGTGCCAGCAGTCAGCGGACAGGTGAAGCTTTCTTT; CDR3aa: CASSQRTGEAFF
d_gene: .; v_gene: TRBV20-1; j_gene: TRBJ2-4; len: 16; abundance: .; CDR3nt: TGCAGTGCTAGAGATCAAAGCGGACTAGCCAAAAACATTCAGTACTTC; CDR3aa: CSARDQSGLAKNIQYF
d_gene: .; v_gene: TRBV28; j_gene: TRBJ1-1; len: 14; abundance: many; CDR3nt: TGTGCCAGCAGTTTACCTCAGGGATGGACTGAAGCTTTCTTT; CDR3aa: CASSLPQGWTEAFF
d_gene: .; v_gene: TRBV11-1; j_gene: TRBJ2-3; len: 14; abundance: .; CDR3nt: TGTGCCAGCAGCTTCCAAGCCCTCACAGATACGCAGTATTTT; CDR3aa: CASSFQALTDTQYF
d_gene: .; v_gene: TRBV7-6; j_gene: TRBJ1-1; len: 16; abundance: .; CDR3nt: TGTGCCAGCAGCTTAGCCGGTCCAGGGCGGCCAACTGAAGCTTTCTTT; CDR3aa: CASSLAGPGRPTEAFF
d_gene: TRBD1; v_gene: TRBV4-2; j_gene: TRBJ1-3; len: 14; abundance: few; CDR3nt: TGTGCCAGCAGCCAAGGGACAGGCCGGGACACCATATATTTT; CDR3aa: CASSQGTGRDTIYF
d_gene: .; v_gene: TRBV3-1; j_gene: TRBJ1-2; len: 12; abundance: .; CDR3nt: TGTGCCAGCAGCCAAGATGTGGGCGGCTACACCTTC; CDR3aa: CASSQDVGGYTF
d_gene: TRBD1; v_gene: TRBV28; j_gene: TRBJ2-1; len: 15; abundance: many; CDR3nt: TGTGCCAGCAGTTCTTGGGGACAGGGGGCTGGTGAGCAGTTCTTC; CDR3aa: CASSSWGQGAGEQFF
d_gene: .; v_gene: TRBV6-6; j_gene: TRBJ2-3; len: 11; abundance: few; CDR3nt: TGTGCCAGCGGGGGCACAGATACGCAGTATTTT; CDR3aa: CASGGTDTQYF
d_gene: TRBD1; v_gene: TRBV27; j_gene: TRBJ2-2; len: 15; abundance: .; CDR3nt: TGTGCCAGCAGTGTCACCGGGACAGGGGCCGGGGAGCTGTTTTTT; CDR3aa: CASSVTGTGAGELFF
d_gene: TRBD1; v_gene: TRBV28; j_gene: TRBJ2-2; len: 15; abundance: many; CDR3nt: TGTGCCAGCAGTTCCCCCGGGACAGGGCGCGGGGAGCTGTTTTTT; CDR3aa: CASSSPGTGRGELFF
d_gene: .; v_gene: TRBV12-3/TRBV12-4; j_gene: TRBJ2-3; len: 13; abundance: many; CDR3nt: TGTGCCAGCAGTTCTAGCGAGACAGATACGCAGTATTTT; CDR3aa: CASSSSETDTQYF
d_gene: TRBD1; v_gene: TRBV6-1; j_gene: TRBJ2-1; len: 20; abundance: .; CDR3nt: TGTGCCAGCAGTGAAAGGTCCCCGGGACAGCCTAGAAGAGGATACAATGAGCAGTTCTTC; CDR3aa: CASSERSPGQPRRGYNEQFF
d_gene: TRBD1; v_gene: TRBV27; j_gene: TRBJ1-1; len: 16; abundance: few; CDR3nt: TGTGCCAGCAGTTTACCCCCGACAGGGGGGAACACTGAAGCTTTCTTT; CDR3aa: CASSLPPTGGNTEAFF
d_gene: TRBD2; v_gene: TRBV11-2; j_gene: TRBJ2-5; len: 17; abundance: few; CDR3nt: TGTGCCAGCAGCCCTAACTTACTAGCGTCCCAATGGGAGACCCAGTACTTC; CDR3aa: CASSPNLLASQWETQYF
d_gene: TRBD1; v_gene: TRBV5-1; j_gene: TRBJ2-5; len: 14; abundance: .; CDR3nt: TGCGCCAGCAGCTTGGTCAGGGGGCTTGAGACCCAGTACTTC; CDR3aa: CASSLVRGLETQYF
d_gene: TRBD1; v_gene: TRBV7-9; j_gene: TRBJ1-2; len: 15; abundance: .; CDR3nt: TGTGCCAGCAGTTTTGCCAGGGACAGGGAAGATGGCTACACCTTC; CDR3aa: CASSFARDREDGYTF
d_gene: TRBD2; v_gene: TRBV20-1; j_gene: TRBJ2-3; len: 15; abundance: few; CDR3nt: TGCAGTGCTAGCGTTGCTAGCGGGAGAACAGATACGCAGTATTTT; CDR3aa: CSASVASGRTDTQYF
d_gene: .; v_gene: TRBV7-8; j_gene: TRBJ1-2; len: 13; abundance: few; CDR3nt: TGTGCCAGCAGCTTAGCCAACCAAGGGGACTACACCTTC; CDR3aa: CASSLANQGDYTF
d_gene: .; v_gene: TRBV9; j_gene: TRBJ1-3; len: 15; abundance: few; CDR3nt: TGTGCCAGCAGCGTAGACGGCAACTCTGGAAACACCATATATTTT; CDR3aa: CASSVDGNSGNTIYF
d_gene: .; v_gene: TRBV9; j_gene: TRBJ1-6; len: 14; abundance: few; CDR3nt: TGTGCCAGCAGCGCCCCAGGGGACGGTTCACCCCTCCACTTT; CDR3aa: CASSAPGDGSPLHF
d_gene: TRBD2; v_gene: TRBV7-7; j_gene: TRBJ2-1; len: 13; abundance: .; CDR3nt: TGTGCCAGCAGCCTAGCGGGAGTAAGGGAGCAGTTCTTC; CDR3aa: CASSLAGVREQFF
d_gene: .; v_gene: TRBV18; j_gene: TRBJ2-5; len: 13; abundance: .; CDR3nt: TGTGCCAGCTCACCCGTGAAGGGAGAGACCCAGTACTTC; CDR3aa: CASSPVKGETQYF
d_gene: .; v_gene: TRBV5-1; j_gene: TRBJ2-1; len: 14; abundance: .; CDR3nt: TGCGCCAGCAGCTACGGGACCGCTAAAAATGAGCAGTTCTTC; CDR3aa: CASSYGTAKNEQFF
d_gene: .; v_gene: TRBV28; j_gene: TRBJ2-2; len: 15; abundance: few; CDR3nt: TGTGCCAGCAGTTTACTGGAAGGGGGTTCCGGGGAGCTGTTTTTT; CDR3aa: CASSLLEGGSGELFF
d_gene: TRBD2; v_gene: TRBV5-5; j_gene: TRBJ2-2; len: 16; abundance: many; CDR3nt: TGTGCCAGCAGCATGACTAGCGGGACATACACCGGGGAGCTGTTTTTT; CDR3aa: CASSMTSGTYTGELFF
d_gene: .; v_gene: TRBV4-2; j_gene: TRBJ2-2; len: 15; abundance: few; CDR3nt: TGTGCCAGCAGCCAGGAGGACACGAACACCGGGGAGCTGTTTTTT; CDR3aa: CASSQEDTNTGELFF
d_gene: TRBD1; v_gene: TRBV20-1; j_gene: TRBJ1-4; len: 13; abundance: .; CDR3nt: TGCAGTTGTCGACAGGGTTCGGGCGAAAAACTGTTTTTT; CDR3aa: CSCRQGSGEKLFF
d_gene: TRBD1; v_gene: TRBV5-1; j_gene: TRBJ2-4; len: 17; abundance: .; CDR3nt: TGCGCCAGCAGCCCGGCCCAGGGGGCCTCGGGTACGGACATTCAGTACTTC; CDR3aa: CASSPAQGASGTDIQYF
d_gene: .; v_gene: TRBV7-2; j_gene: TRBJ1-5; len: 14; abundance: few; CDR3nt: TGTGCCAGCAGCGGCGAGGCTGGCAATCAGCCCCAGCATTTT; CDR3aa: CASSGEAGNQPQHF